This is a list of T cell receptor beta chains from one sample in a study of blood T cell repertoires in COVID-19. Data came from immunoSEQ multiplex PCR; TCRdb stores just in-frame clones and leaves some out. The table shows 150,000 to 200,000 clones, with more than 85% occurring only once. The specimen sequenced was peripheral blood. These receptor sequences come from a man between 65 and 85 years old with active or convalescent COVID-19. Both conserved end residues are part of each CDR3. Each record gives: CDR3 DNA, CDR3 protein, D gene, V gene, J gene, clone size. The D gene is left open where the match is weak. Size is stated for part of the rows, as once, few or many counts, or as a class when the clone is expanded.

TGTGCCAGCAGTCGGACTAGCGGGAGTTTTGATACGCAGTATTTT,CASSRTSGSFDTQYF,TRBD2,TRBV6-2/TRBV6-3,TRBJ2-3,-
TGCGCCAGCAGCTTCGTCCCAGGGAATGAAAAACTGTTTTTT,CASSFVPGNEKLFF,-,TRBV5-1,TRBJ1-4,-
TGCAGCGCTACGGGACAGCTAACCTACGAGCAGTACTTC,CSATGQLTYEQYF,TRBD1,TRBV29-1,TRBJ2-7,-
TGTGCCAGTAAGAGGAGGGGTGTACTGAACACTGAAGCTTTCTTT,CASKRRGVLNTEAFF,-,TRBV19,TRBJ1-1,-
TGTGCCAGCAGCAGTAGCGGGAGGGCCTGGTGGGACACAGATACGCAGTATTTT,CASSSSGRAWWDTDTQYF,-,TRBV21-1,TRBJ2-3,-
TGTGCCAGTAGTGGGACTACCAGCAATCAGCCCCAGCATTTT,CASSGTTSNQPQHF,-,TRBV19,TRBJ1-5,-
TGTGCCAGCAGCAGGGACAGGGCGGGGGAGACCCAGTACTTC,CASSRDRAGETQYF,TRBD1,TRBV7-2,TRBJ2-5,-
TGTGTCGCGGGGGGTTGGTACGAGCAGTACTTC,CVAGGWYEQYF,TRBD2,TRBV30,TRBJ2-7,once
TGTGCCAGCAGTTCTGACCTAGCCGAGCAGTACTTC,CASSSDLAEQYF,-,TRBV27,TRBJ2-7,few
TGTGCCAGCAGCTCAGGAGGGTTAAAACAGGGAAACACCATATATTTT,CASSSGGLKQGNTIYF,-,TRBV7-2,TRBJ1-3,once
TGTGCCAGCAGAAAGCGGGGACAAAACTATAATTCACCCCTCCACTTT,CASRKRGQNYNSPLHF,-,TRBV3-1/TRBV3-2,TRBJ1-6,few
TGCAGCGTTGTCGGTCGGGACAGCTATGGCTACACCTTC,CSVVGRDSYGYTF,TRBD1,TRBV29-1,TRBJ1-2,-
TGTGCCATCAGCAGGGATAGCAATCAGCCCCAGCATTTT,CAISRDSNQPQHF,-,TRBV10-3,TRBJ1-5,-
TGCAGCGCCCGGGACAGGGGGCGAAGGGGAGAGACCCAGTACTTC,CSARDRGRRGETQYF,TRBD1,TRBV29-1,TRBJ2-5,-
TGTGCCAGCAGCCCCCGACTAGCGGGAGCTGGAACAGATACGCAGTATTTT,CASSPRLAGAGTDTQYF,TRBD2,TRBV11-2,TRBJ2-3,-
TGTGCCAGCAGCCCCGGGACAAACTCTGGAAACACCATATATTTT,CASSPGTNSGNTIYF,-,TRBV7-2,TRBJ1-3,-
TGTGCCAGCAGTCCTTGGTCGGGACAGCTTAGCAATCAGCCCCAGCATTTT,CASSPWSGQLSNQPQHF,TRBD1,TRBV6-6,TRBJ1-5,-
TGCGCCAGCAGCTTGGGGGGCCAGCAAAAGGGGGAGACCCAGTACTTC,CASSLGGQQKGETQYF,-,TRBV5-1,TRBJ2-5,-
TGCGCCAGCAGTGGGCAATATAGCAATCAGCCCCAGCATTTT,CASSGQYSNQPQHF,-,TRBV10-1,TRBJ1-5,once
TGTGCCTGGAGTACTCCGGGACTTCACACTGAAGCTTTCTTT,CAWSTPGLHTEAFF,-,TRBV30,TRBJ1-1,-
TGTGCCAGTAGACCCGCCGGGGTCCCCTACAATGAGCAGTTCTTC,CASRPAGVPYNEQFF,-,TRBV19,TRBJ2-1,-
TGCAGTGCTAGTCATGGGGCCTACCAAGAGACCCAGTACTTC,CSASHGAYQETQYF,-,TRBV20-1,TRBJ2-5,-
TGTGCCAGCAGCTTAGACGCCAGGGCCGGCTACACCTTC,CASSLDARAGYTF,-,TRBV7-9,TRBJ1-2,-
TGCGCCAGCAGCGCCGGGACTAGCGGGAGAAATGAGCAGTTCTTC,CASSAGTSGRNEQFF,TRBD2,TRBV4-3,TRBJ2-1,-
TGTGCCACCAGTGATCCGGACAGGACCGAAGCTTTCTTT,CATSDPDRTEAFF,TRBD1,TRBV24-1,TRBJ1-1,-
TGTGCCAGCACCCCGGACAGGACAAACACTGAAGCTTTCTTT,CASTPDRTNTEAFF,TRBD1,TRBV6-5,TRBJ1-1,-
TGTGCCAGCAGGAGTGGCCGGTCAGGGCGTAGCGGTACCTACGAGCAGTACTTC,CASRSGRSGRSGTYEQYF,-,TRBV11-3,TRBJ2-7,-
TGTGCCAGCAGTGTACGCCGGGTCCCCGGCGCCTACGAGCAGTACTTC,CASSVRRVPGAYEQYF,-,TRBV6-1,TRBJ2-7,-
TGTGCCAGTCGGACATGGCGGGGTGGAGCCTACGAGCAGTACTTC,CASRTWRGGAYEQYF,-,TRBV3-1/TRBV3-2,TRBJ2-7,-
TGTGCCAGCAGTTTCACAGGGCCTGGGGCCAACGTCCTGACTTTC,CASSFTGPGANVLTF,-,TRBV6-2/TRBV6-3,TRBJ2-6,-
TGTGCCAGCAGAACAGGTACGGTGGGCAATCAGCCCCAGCATTTT,CASRTGTVGNQPQHF,-,TRBV14,TRBJ1-5,-
TGTGCCAGCCTACTACTCCACGGCACTGAAGCTTTCTTT,CASLLLHGTEAFF,-,TRBV28,TRBJ1-1,once
TGTGCCAGCAGTTTCGGGCAGGGGACTATAGAAGCTTTCTTT,CASSFGQGTIEAFF,-,TRBV28,TRBJ1-1,-
TGTGCCAGCAGTTTAGGTGGTTTAGGGGAGGGGCAGCCCCAGCATTTT,CASSLGGLGEGQPQHF,-,TRBV28,TRBJ1-5,-
TGTGCCAGCAGCTCCCCGACAATCACCGGGGAGCTGTTTTTT,CASSSPTITGELFF,-,TRBV7-2,TRBJ2-2,-
TGTGCCACCAGCAGAGCGAGCCCGGGAGGGTCCAACAATGAGCAGTTCTTC,CATSRASPGGSNNEQFF,TRBD2,TRBV15,TRBJ2-1,-
TGTGCCAGCAGCCCGCGACAGGGGTATCAGCCCCAGCATTTT,CASSPRQGYQPQHF,TRBD1,TRBV6-5,TRBJ1-5,-
TGTGCCAGCAGCCCCCGGACTAGCGGGCGGAACACCGGGGAGCTGTTTTTT,CASSPRTSGRNTGELFF,TRBD2,TRBV7-8,TRBJ2-2,-
TGCGCCAGCAGCCGGCGGGGGGGCACTGAAGCTTTCTTT,CASSRRGGTEAFF,-,TRBV4-3,TRBJ1-1,once
TGTGCCAGCAGTTACGCACAGAGCTCCTACGAGCAGTACTTC,CASSYAQSSYEQYF,-,TRBV2,TRBJ2-7,-
TGTGCCAGCAGTTTATCGGGGATCGGCGAGCAGTACTTC,CASSLSGIGEQYF,-,TRBV28,TRBJ2-7,-
TGTGCCAGCAGCAGTAGACCCCCGGACAGGGGTGTTTACGAGCAGTACTTC,CASSSRPPDRGVYEQYF,-,TRBV21-1,TRBJ2-7,-
TGCAGCGTTGTCAGTGGACTCGGGGCCAACGTCCTGACTTTC,CSVVSGLGANVLTF,-,TRBV29-1,TRBJ2-6,-
TGTGCCAGCAGCTTAATCCCACTAGCGGGGGAGAGGACCGGGGAGCTGTTTTTT,CASSLIPLAGERTGELFF,TRBD2,TRBV11-2,TRBJ2-2,-
TGTGCCAGCATCCTAGACAGAGTTAACACTGAAGCTTTCTTT,CASILDRVNTEAFF,-,TRBV7-2,TRBJ1-1,-
TGTGCCAGCAGCCCTGACAATGGGCTTCAGAACAATGAGCAGTTCTTC,CASSPDNGLQNNEQFF,-,TRBV7-6,TRBJ2-1,-
TGTGCTAGTGGGGCAGGCCTAAACTATGGCTACACCTTC,CASGAGLNYGYTF,-,TRBV12-5,TRBJ1-2,once
TGTGCCAGCAGTTTTCTAGGCCCCAGCTCCTACAATGAGCAGTTCTTC,CASSFLGPSSYNEQFF,-,TRBV28,TRBJ2-1,-
TGTGCCAGCAGTCGGGGACAGGGGTTTGGCTATGGCTACACCTTC,CASSRGQGFGYGYTF,TRBD1,TRBV27,TRBJ1-2,-
TGTGCCAGTAGTAACACAGGGGGTGGAGAAAAACTGTTTTTT,CASSNTGGGEKLFF,TRBD1,TRBV19,TRBJ1-4,-
TGTGCCACCACGGCGGGACTAGCGGGAGTAGGTTACAATGAGCAGTTCTTC,CATTAGLAGVGYNEQFF,TRBD2,TRBV7-2,TRBJ2-1,-
TGTGCCAGCAGACCCCCCGAGCGGGGGTCAGATACGCAGTATTTT,CASRPPERGSDTQYF,TRBD2,TRBV6-6,TRBJ2-3,once
TGTGCCAGTTCTGGACAGGAGAACACTGAAGCTTTCTTT,CASSGQENTEAFF,TRBD1,TRBV2,TRBJ1-1,-